The next 5 T cell receptor beta chains were all read from a single sample in a study of T cells in Graves' hyperthyroidism and ophthalmopathy. TCR beta CDR3 sequences were amplified from RNA transcripts. TCR CDR3 underwent first-round RT-PCR with the HTBI primer set. MiXCR, applied by TCRdb to the multiplex PCR reads, yields one record per CDR3 protein. The data contain 200,000 to 250,000 distinct CDR3 sequences, approximately 16% of them singletons. The specimen was blood. The source is a man aged 40-49 years with Graves' hyperthyroidism.

The rearrangement uses TRBV9 and TRBJ2-1; 9 bases align to TRBD1. J lost 6 bases, V lost 0 bases, and 7 bases had no gene match. Germline CDR1 SGDLS, CDR2 YYNGEE. This CDR3 has 16 residues. This chain's CDR3 is CASSVDPGQGVNEQFF. The CDR3 region has the DNA TGTGCCAGCAGCGTAGACCCGGGACAGGGCGTCAATGAGCAGTTCTTC.

This chain joins TRBV6-1 and TRBJ1-5, with D possibly matching TRBD1 (5 bases). This CDR3 is built from 16 residues. Germline-derived CDR1 and CDR2 are MNHNS and SASEGT. The ends were cut back, 0 bases at V and 7 bases at J, with 16 bases in the middle. CDR3 in amino acids: CASSEALLGTGQPQHF. CDR3 nucleotides: TGTGCCAGCAGTGAAGCGCTTCTGGGAACAGGACAGCCCCAGCATTTT.

A few counts support this clonotype. The chain is built from TRBV7-9 and TRBJ1-2; D ambiguous. The V gene's germline CDR1 is SEHNR and CDR2 FQNEAQ (reference sequence). V lost 5 bases and J 7 bases, leaving 11 bases between the germline ends. The CDR3 spans 12 residues. CDR3: CASSRQVLGYTF. The CDR3 nucleotides are TGTGCCAGCAGCCGCCAGGTTCTTGGCTACACCTTC.

This clonotype was seen at least ten times. The genes are TRBV28 and TRBJ2-3; D may match TRBD1 or TRBD2 (5 bases each). This CDR3 region has 15 residues. Germline CDR1 MDHEN, CDR2 SYDVKM. V lost 7 bases and J lost 3, with 17 bases in between. This CDR3 is CASIRGYQATDTQYF. The CDR3 DNA reads as TGTGCCAGCATTCGGGGCTATCAAGCGACAGATACGCAGTATTTT.

This chain connects TRBV9 to TRBJ1-5; 7 positions match TRBD1. The CDR3 sequence is 14 residues long. V was pared by 2 bases and J by 7 bases, with 6 bases of the junction left unmatched. The V gene's germline CDR1 is SGDLS and CDR2 YYNGEE. The CDR3 region is CASSVTGENQPQHF. The CDR3 DNA sequence: TGTGCCAGCAGCGTTACAGGGGAGAACCAGCCCCAGCATTTT.